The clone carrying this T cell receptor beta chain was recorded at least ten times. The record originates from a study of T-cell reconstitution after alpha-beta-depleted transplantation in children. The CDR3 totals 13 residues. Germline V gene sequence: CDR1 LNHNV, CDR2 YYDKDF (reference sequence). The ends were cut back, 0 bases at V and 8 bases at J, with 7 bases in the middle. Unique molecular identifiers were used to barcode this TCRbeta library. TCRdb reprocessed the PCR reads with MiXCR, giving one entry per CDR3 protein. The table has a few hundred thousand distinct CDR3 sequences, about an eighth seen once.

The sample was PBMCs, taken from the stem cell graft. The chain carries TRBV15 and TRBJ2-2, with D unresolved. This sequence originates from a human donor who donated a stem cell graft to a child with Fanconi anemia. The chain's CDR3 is CATSRDAPGELFF. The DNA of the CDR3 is TGTGCCACCAGCAGAGATGCCCCTGGGGAGCTGTTTTTT. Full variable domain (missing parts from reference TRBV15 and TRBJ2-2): DAMVIQNPRYQVTQFGKPVTLSCSQTLNHNVMYWYQQKSSQAPKLLFHYYDKDFNNEADTPDNFQSRRPNTSFCFLDIRSPGLGDTAMYLCATSRDAPGELFFGEGSRLTVL.